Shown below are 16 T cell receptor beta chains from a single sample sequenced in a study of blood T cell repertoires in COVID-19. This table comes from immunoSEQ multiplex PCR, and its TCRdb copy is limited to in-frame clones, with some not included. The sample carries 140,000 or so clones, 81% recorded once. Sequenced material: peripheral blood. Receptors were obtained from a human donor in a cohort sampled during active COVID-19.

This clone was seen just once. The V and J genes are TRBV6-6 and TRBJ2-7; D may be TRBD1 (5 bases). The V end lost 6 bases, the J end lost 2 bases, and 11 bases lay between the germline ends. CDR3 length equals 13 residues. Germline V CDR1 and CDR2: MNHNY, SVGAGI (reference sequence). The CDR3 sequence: CASSQTGPYEQYF. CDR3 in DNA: TGTGCCAGCAGCCAAACAGGCCCCTACGAGCAGTACTTC.

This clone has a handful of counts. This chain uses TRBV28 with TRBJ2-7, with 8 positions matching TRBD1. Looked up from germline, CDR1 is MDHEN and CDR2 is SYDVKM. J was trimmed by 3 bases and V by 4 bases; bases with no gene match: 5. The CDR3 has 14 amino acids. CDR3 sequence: CASSSTGAGYEQYF. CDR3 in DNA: TGTGCCAGCAGTTCGACAGGGGCTGGCTACGAGCAGTACTTC.

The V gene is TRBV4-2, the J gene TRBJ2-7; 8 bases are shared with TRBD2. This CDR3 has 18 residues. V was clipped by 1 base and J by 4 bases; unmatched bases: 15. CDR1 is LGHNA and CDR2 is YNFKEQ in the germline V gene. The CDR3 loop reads CASSQASSGRQGFYEQYF. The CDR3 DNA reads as TGTGCCAGCAGCCAAGCTTCTAGCGGGCGCCAAGGGTTTTACGAGCAGTACTTC.

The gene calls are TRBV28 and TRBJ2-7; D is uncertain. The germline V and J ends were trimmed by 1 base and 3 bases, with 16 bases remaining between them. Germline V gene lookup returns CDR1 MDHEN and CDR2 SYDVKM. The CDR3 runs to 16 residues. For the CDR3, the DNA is TGTGCCAGCAGTTTATTCTCGCAGGAATGGATCTACGAGCAGTACTTC. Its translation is CASSLFSQEWIYEQYF.

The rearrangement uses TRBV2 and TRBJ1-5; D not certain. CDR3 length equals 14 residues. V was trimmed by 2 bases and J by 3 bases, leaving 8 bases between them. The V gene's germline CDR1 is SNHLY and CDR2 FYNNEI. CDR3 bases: TGTGCCAGCAGTGAACGGGGAAACAATCAGCCCCAGCATTTT. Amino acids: CASSERGNNQPQHF.

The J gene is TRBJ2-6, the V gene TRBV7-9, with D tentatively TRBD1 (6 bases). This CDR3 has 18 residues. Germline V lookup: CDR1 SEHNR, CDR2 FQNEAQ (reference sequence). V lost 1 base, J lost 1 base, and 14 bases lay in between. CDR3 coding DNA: TGTGCCAGCAGCTTAGACGCCAGGGGAAAGTCTGGGGCCAACGTCCTGACTTTC. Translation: CASSLDARGKSGANVLTF.

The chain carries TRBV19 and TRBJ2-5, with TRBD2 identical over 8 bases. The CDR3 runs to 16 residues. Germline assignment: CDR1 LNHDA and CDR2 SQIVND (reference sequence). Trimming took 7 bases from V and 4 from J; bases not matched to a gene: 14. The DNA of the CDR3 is TGTGCCAGTACCCAGGGGAGAGCGGGAGTGATAGAGACCCAGTACTTC. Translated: CASTQGRAGVIETQYF.

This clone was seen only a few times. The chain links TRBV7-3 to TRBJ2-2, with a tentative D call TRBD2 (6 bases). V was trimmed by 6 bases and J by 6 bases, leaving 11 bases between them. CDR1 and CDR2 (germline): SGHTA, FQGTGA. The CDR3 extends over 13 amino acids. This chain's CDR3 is CASRNPGAGELFF. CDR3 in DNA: TGTGCCAGCAGAAATCCGGGAGCCGGGGAGCTGTTTTTT.

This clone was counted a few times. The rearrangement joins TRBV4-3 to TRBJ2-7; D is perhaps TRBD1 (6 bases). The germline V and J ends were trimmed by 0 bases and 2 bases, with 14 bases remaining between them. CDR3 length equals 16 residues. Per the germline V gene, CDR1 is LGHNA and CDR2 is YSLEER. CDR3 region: CASSQDFRDIAYEQYF. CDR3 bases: TGCGCCAGCAGCCAAGATTTCCGGGACATAGCCTACGAGCAGTACTTC.

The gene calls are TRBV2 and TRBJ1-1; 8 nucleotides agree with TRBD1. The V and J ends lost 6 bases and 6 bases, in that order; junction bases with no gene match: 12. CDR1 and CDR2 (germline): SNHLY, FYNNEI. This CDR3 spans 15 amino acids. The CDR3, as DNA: TGTGCCAGCAGCTTGAGGGATGCGACAGGGGCTGAAGCTTTCTTT. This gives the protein CASSLRDATGAEAFF.

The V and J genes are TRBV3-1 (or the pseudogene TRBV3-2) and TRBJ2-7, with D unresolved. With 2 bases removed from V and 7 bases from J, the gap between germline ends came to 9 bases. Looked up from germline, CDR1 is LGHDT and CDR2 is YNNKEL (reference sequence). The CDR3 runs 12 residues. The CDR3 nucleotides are TGTGCCAGCAGCCAATTAACAGAAGAGCAGTACTTC. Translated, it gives CASSQLTEEQYF.

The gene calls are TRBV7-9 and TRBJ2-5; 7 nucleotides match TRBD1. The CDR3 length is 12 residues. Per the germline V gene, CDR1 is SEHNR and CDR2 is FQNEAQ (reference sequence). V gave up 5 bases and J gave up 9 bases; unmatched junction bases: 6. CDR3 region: CASSAGQGAQYF. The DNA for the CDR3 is TGTGCCAGCAGCGCCGGCCAGGGGGCCCAGTACTTC.

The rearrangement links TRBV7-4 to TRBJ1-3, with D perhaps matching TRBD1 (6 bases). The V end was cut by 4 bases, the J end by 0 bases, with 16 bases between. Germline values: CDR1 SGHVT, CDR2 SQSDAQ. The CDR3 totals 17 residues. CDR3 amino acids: CASSSRQVGSSGNTIYF. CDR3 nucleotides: TGTGCCAGCAGCTCCAGACAGGTTGGAAGCTCTGGAAACACCATATATTTT.

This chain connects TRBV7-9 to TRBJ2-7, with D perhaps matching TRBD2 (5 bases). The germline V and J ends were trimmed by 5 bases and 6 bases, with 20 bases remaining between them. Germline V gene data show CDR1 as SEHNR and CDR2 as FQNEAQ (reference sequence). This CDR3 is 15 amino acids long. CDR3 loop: CASSATLPDRGEQYF. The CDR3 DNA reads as TGTGCCAGCAGCGCAACCCTCCCTGATCGGGGCGAGCAGTACTTC.

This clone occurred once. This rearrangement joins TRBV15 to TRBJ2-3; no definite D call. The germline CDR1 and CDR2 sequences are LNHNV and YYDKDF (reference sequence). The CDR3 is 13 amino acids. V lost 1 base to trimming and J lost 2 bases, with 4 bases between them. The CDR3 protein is CATSRGVTDTQYF. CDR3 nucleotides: TGTGCCACCAGCAGAGGAGTCACAGATACGCAGTATTTT.

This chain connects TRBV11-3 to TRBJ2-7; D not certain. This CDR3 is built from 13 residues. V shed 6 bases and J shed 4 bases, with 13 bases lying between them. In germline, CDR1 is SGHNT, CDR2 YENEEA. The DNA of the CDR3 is TGTGCCAGCAGTTCAACTAATGATTACGAGCAGTACTTC. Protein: CASSSTNDYEQYF.